These 21 T cell receptor beta chains were sequenced from one sample in a study of breast tumors, draining lymph nodes, adjacent tissues. Samples came from axillary lymph nodes draining the breast cancer. TCRdb processed the multiplex PCR reads anew with MiXCR; each CDR3 protein has one entry. The profile shows around 150,000 distinct CDR3 sequences, 20% to 25% of them singletons. Sequencing was performed on axillary lymph node tissue. These receptors originate from a female donor with breast cancer. Some clones in this sample may be carry-over from other donors' samples.

Many counts were recorded for this clonotype. The chain combines TRBV9 with TRBJ2-7, with TRBD2 as a possible D gene (6 bases). The CDR3 runs 16 residues. V lost 6 bases to trimming and J lost 2 bases, with 21 bases between them. CDR1 SGDLS and CDR2 YYNGEE come from the germline V gene. The CDR3 nucleotides read TGTGCCAGCACCAACCAAAGGAGGGGATACCCCTACGAGCAGTACTTC. It encodes CASTNQRRGYPYEQYF.

In its sample, this clonotype was seen many times. V gene TRBV6-1 combines with J gene TRBJ2-7; 7 bases agree with TRBD1. The CDR3 has 15 amino acids. Losses at the gene ends were 6 bases for V and 4 bases for J; bases not matched to a gene: 12. Germline V CDR1 and CDR2: MNHNS, SASEGT. CDR3 nucleotide sequence: TGTGCCAGCAGAGAAAAGGGACAGTTTGCTTACGAGCAGTACTTC. Amino acids: CASREKGQFAYEQYF.

This clonotype was counted ten times or more. The chain employs TRBV7-2 and TRBJ1-2; D remains unclear. Trimming cost V 3 bases and J 4 bases, with 9 bases left between them. The V gene's germline CDR1 is SGHTA and CDR2 FQGNSA. CDR3 size: 13 residues. The CDR3 DNA is TGTGCCAGCAGCTTTAGGTCCCTCTATGGCTACACCTTC. It specifies CASSFRSLYGYTF. Combining the CDR3 with reference TRBV7-2 and TRBJ1-2 gives the whole variable domain GAGVSQSPSNKVTEKGKDVELRCDPISGHTALYWYRQSLGQGLEFLIYFQGNSAPDKSGLPSDRFSAERTGGSVSTLTIQRTQQEDSAVYLCASSFRSLYGYTFGSGTRLTVV.

This clonotype was detected many times. The chain has TRBV6-1 and TRBJ1-2; D unclear. In germline, CDR1 is MNHNS, CDR2 SASEGT. Deletions cut 1 base from V and 7 bases from J, with 7 bases between. CDR3 length: 12 residues. CDR3 loop: CASSEVAVGYTF. The CDR3 region has the DNA TGTGCCAGCAGTGAAGTGGCCGTTGGCTACACCTTC.

This clonotype is a singleton in its sample. A much larger clone differs from this one at a single base, so this may be a read error. This CDR3 fails to terminate in the conserved phenylalanine or tryptophan, so it likely reflects a read error. CDR3 sequence (DNA): TGCAGCGTTGAATGGATGGGGGCTGGAAACACCATATATCTT. Translated: CSVEWMGAGNTIYL. The chain couples TRBV29-1 to TRBJ1-3; perhaps TRBD1 as D (5 bases). The CDR3 extends over 14 amino acids. The germline V and J ends were trimmed by 2 bases and 2 bases, with 10 bases remaining between them. Germline V CDR1 and CDR2: SQVTM, ANQGSEA.

To note about this clonotype: Here the CDR3 omits its conserved ending phenylalanine or tryptophan, so a read error is the likely source. J is TRBJ2-2 and V is TRBV4-3; weak D call: TRBD2 (7 bases). V lost 6 bases, J lost 8 bases, and 19 bases lay in between. There are 15 residues in the CDR3. CDR1 LGHNA and CDR2 YSLEER come from the germline V gene. In DNA, the CDR3 is TGCGCCAGCAGTCAAAGCGGGAAGAGGGGGGGGGAGCTGTTTGTT. Its protein product is CASSQSGKRGGELFV.

As regards this clonotype: Relative to the germline gene, one junction end is altered; a read error may explain this. The V gene is TRBV20-1, the J gene TRBJ2-7; no clear D gene. CDR3 length: 13 residues. Germline CDR1 DFQATT, CDR2 SNEGSKA (reference sequence). The CDR3 DNA reads TGCAGTGCTAGAGGCCGTAGGCGCTACGAGCAGCACTTC. As protein: CSARGRRRYEQHF.

The V gene is TRBV6-1, the J gene TRBJ1-5, with a weak D call TRBD1 (5 bases). The CDR3 runs to 14 residues. V lost 7 bases and J 6 bases, leaving 16 bases between the germline ends. Per germline, CDR1 MNHNS and CDR2 SASEGT. CDR3: CASNSQGFGQPQHF. CDR3 in DNA: TGTGCCAGCAACTCGCAGGGTTTTGGTCAGCCCCAGCATTTT.

This clonotype was seen a few times. V usage is TRBV18 and J usage is TRBJ1-4; D is unresolved. V was pared by 6 bases and J by 5 bases, with 13 bases between. Germline V gives CDR1 KGHSH, CDR2 LQKENI. The CDR3 runs to 14 residues. CDR3 in amino acids: CASSLNSGNEKLFF. In DNA, the CDR3 is TGTGCCAGCTCGCTCAACTCGGGGAATGAAAAACTGTTTTTT.

This chain joins TRBV27 and TRBJ2-7, with unresolved D. V lost 1 base and J 3 bases, leaving 10 bases between the germline ends. The CDR3 sequence is 14 residues long. Germline V gene sequence: CDR1 MNHEY, CDR2 SMNVEV (reference sequence). The CDR3 sequence: CASSLFPKGYEQYF. DNA of the CDR3: TGTGCCAGCAGTTTATTCCCAAAGGGCTACGAGCAGTACTTC.

This clonotype came up many times. The chain joins TRBV6-6 to TRBJ2-1; the match to TRBD2 covers 8 bases. Trimming took 0 bases from V and 2 from J; bases not matched to a gene: 6. The CDR3 is 17 amino acids. Germline CDR1 MNHNY, CDR2 SVGAGI (reference sequence). The CDR3 DNA reads TGTGCCAGCAGTTACTCCGGACTAGCCGGCACCTACAATGAGCAGTTCTTC. Residues: CASSYSGLAGTYNEQFF.

This clonotype has ten or more counts. The rearrangement uses TRBV2 and TRBJ2-7; D remains unclear. Per germline, CDR1 SNHLY and CDR2 FYNNEI. Trimming stripped 6 bases from V and 1 base from J, with 10 bases between. CDR3 length: 13 residues. The CDR3 loop is CASREDGSYEQYF. The CDR3 coding sequence is TGTGCCAGCAGAGAGGACGGATCCTACGAGCAGTACTTC.

This clonotype came up many times. The chain carries TRBV20-1 and TRBJ1-2, with D possibly matching TRBD1 (6 bases). Per the germline V gene, CDR1 is DFQATT and CDR2 is SNEGSKA (reference sequence). The CDR3 is made up of 13 amino acids. V lost 5 bases to trimming and J lost 4 bases, with 14 bases between them. The CDR3 region is CSAPFPGAYGYTF. The CDR3 nucleotides are TGCAGTGCTCCTTTCCCGGGGGCCTATGGCTACACCTTC.

This clonotype was picked up many times. The chain is built from TRBV5-6 and TRBJ2-7; 10 nucleotides align to TRBD1. Per germline, CDR1 SGHDT and CDR2 YYEEEE. With 3 bases clipped from V and 4 bases from J, the junction kept 7 bases outside the gene matches. CDR3 length: 15 residues. The CDR3 protein is CASSYRGQGRYEQYF. The CDR3 coding sequence is TGTGCCAGCAGCTACCGGGGACAGGGGAGGTACGAGCAGTACTTC.

This clonotype was picked up many times. The genes are TRBV6-4 and TRBJ2-3; TRBD2 matches at 10 bases. CDR1 MRHNA and CDR2 SNTAGT come from the germline V gene. The CDR3 runs to 17 residues. V was clipped by 3 bases and J by 0 bases; unmatched bases: 6. The CDR3 nucleotides are TGTGCCAGCAGTGAAAGACTAGCGGGTTGGAGCACAGATACGCAGTATTTT. This gives the protein CASSERLAGWSTDTQYF.

The rearrangement links TRBV20-1 to TRBJ1-2, with D maybe TRBD1 (5 bases). V dropped 8 bases and J dropped 8 bases, with 9 bases sitting between them. CDR1 is DFQATT and CDR2 is SNEGSKA in the germline V gene (reference sequence). The CDR3 sequence is 9 residues long. CDR3: CSPGSGYTF. In nucleotides, the CDR3 is TGCAGTCCAGGGTCAGGCTACACCTTC.

Ten or more counts support this clonotype. The V and J genes are TRBV2 and TRBJ2-2; D gene uncertain. Germline V lookup: CDR1 SNHLY, CDR2 FYNNEI. V lost 6 bases and J 1 base, leaving 9 bases between the germline ends. The CDR3 spans 14 residues. The CDR3, as DNA: TGTGCCAGCAGCCGACGACAGAACACCGGGGAGCTGTTTTTT. Encoded protein: CASSRRQNTGELFF.

The CDR3 loop reads CASSPRTREGQFF. CDR3 DNA sequence: TGTGCCAGCTCACCACGGACTAGAGAAGGGCAGTTCTTC. The genes are TRBV18 and TRBJ2-1; 7 bases agree with TRBD2. Germline CDR1 reads KGHSH; CDR2 reads LQKENI. This CDR3 has 13 residues. V shed 1 base, J shed 12 bases, and the junction held 6 bases outside the gene matches.

This clonotype was counted between two and nine times. V gene TRBV18 combines with J gene TRBJ2-2; the match to TRBD2 covers 7 bases. This CDR3 region has 14 residues. V lost 2 bases and J lost 7; bases outside the gene matches: 4. CDR1 and CDR2 (germline): KGHSH, LQKENI. CDR3 residues: CASSPVGEGGELFF. The CDR3 bases are TGTGCCAGCTCACCAGTGGGGGAGGGCGGGGAGCTGTTTTTT.

The table lists this clonotype with many counts. The V gene is TRBV4-2, the J gene TRBJ2-3, with TRBD2 matching over 7 bases. V was pared by 1 base and J by 0 bases, with 4 bases of the junction left unmatched. Germline V gene sequence: CDR1 LGHNA, CDR2 YNFKEQ. The CDR3 is made up of 16 amino acids. The CDR3 protein is CASSQVGGGSTDTQYF. As DNA, the CDR3 is TGTGCCAGCAGCCAAGTTGGGGGGGGGAGCACAGATACGCAGTATTTT.

This clonotype showed up many times. This chain connects TRBV7-9 to TRBJ2-3, with D perhaps assigned TRBD1 or TRBD2 (6 bases each). Between the trimmed V and J ends, which lost 3 bases and 3 bases, there was a span of 13 bases. The CDR3 loop spans 15 amino acids. CDR1 is SEHNR and CDR2 is FQNEAQ in the germline V gene (reference sequence). This CDR3 reads CASSLGGLVTDTQYF. CDR3 sequence (DNA): TGTGCCAGCAGCTTGGGGGGCTTGGTTACAGATACGCAGTATTTT.